Listed here are 25 T cell receptor beta chains from one sample, sequenced in a study of identical twins. Using its own MiXCR run on the 5' RACE reads, TCRdb lists one record per CDR3 protein. Found here are some 250,000 distinct CDR3 sequences, 5% to 7% of them singletons; the top ten hold roughly 14%. The same data also contributed to another study, on T cells expressing NK-cell markers.

Input material: CD8+ T cells sorted from blood. The receptors were sampled from a woman under 30 in good health.

The rearrangement links TRBV20-1 to TRBJ2-7; unclear D gene. Germline V gives CDR1 DFQATT, CDR2 SNEGSKA (reference sequence). The CDR3 runs to 12 residues. Deletions cut 3 bases from V and 3 bases from J, with 9 bases between. For the CDR3, the DNA is TGCAGTGCTAGCACCGAAAACTACGAGCAGTACTTC. Translated, it gives CSASTENYEQYF.

In its sample, this clonotype was seen a few times. This chain links TRBV20-1 with TRBJ2-3; 9 bases agree with TRBD2. This CDR3 is 14 amino acids long. Germline trimming cut 6 bases from V and 4 bases from J; bases unmatched to any gene: 8. CDR1 and CDR2 (germline): DFQATT, SNEGSKA (reference sequence). Here the CDR3 DNA reads TGCAGTGCAAGGGGAGCGGGGGGCGCAGATACGCAGTATTTT. Translating it yields CSARGAGGADTQYF.

This clonotype was detected ten times or more. The chain recombines TRBV12-3 or TRBV12-4 with TRBJ2-7; 8 nucleotides align to TRBD2. With V trimmed by 5 bases and J by 5 bases, 8 bases remained unmatched. The CDR3 totals 14 residues. The CDR3 region is CASSGSGIEDEQYF. The CDR3 nucleotides read TGTGCCAGCAGTGGTAGCGGGATTGAGGACGAGCAGTACTTC.

This clonotype was seen only a few times. The chain is built from TRBV14 and TRBJ2-7, with TRBD2 identical over 11 bases. V gave up 2 bases and J gave up 2 bases; unmatched junction bases: 11. CDR3 length: 18 residues. Germline V CDR1 and CDR2: SGHDN, FVKESK. The CDR3 spells CASSQPGSGRAQPYEQYF. In DNA, the CDR3 is TGTGCCAGCAGCCAACCGGGTAGCGGGAGGGCCCAGCCCTACGAGCAGTACTTC.

This clonotype was detected a few times. V and J are TRBV20-1 and TRBJ1-2; D is undetermined. Germline V lookup: CDR1 DFQATT, CDR2 SNEGSKA (reference sequence). The CDR3 loop spans 12 amino acids. The germline V and J ends were trimmed by 1 base and 8 bases, with 11 bases remaining between them. CDR3 bases: TGCAGTGCTAGAGCCGAGGTGGGGGGCTACACCTTC. Protein sequence: CSARAEVGGYTF.

The chain couples TRBV7-8 to TRBJ2-7, with D perhaps assigned TRBD1 or TRBD2 (5 bases each). The germline V gene encodes CDR1 SGHVS and CDR2 FQNEAQ. V lost 10 bases to trimming and J lost 4 bases, with 17 bases between them. CDR3 length equals 13 residues. The CDR3 sequence is CAIRGPKLYEQYF. CDR3 coding DNA: TGTGCCATCCGGGGCCCGAAACTGTACGAGCAGTACTTC.

This clonotype has more than one count but fewer than ten. The chain combines TRBV9 with TRBJ2-1; D is undetermined. CDR3 length equals 15 residues. V was trimmed by 3 bases and J by 0 bases, leaving 10 bases between them. Germline loops: CDR1 SGDLS, CDR2 YYNGEE. The CDR3 nucleotides are TGTGCCAGCAGCGCCGACCCGAGCTCCTACAATGAGCAGTTCTTC. Residues: CASSADPSSYNEQFF.

This clonotype was seen ten or more times. The V call is TRBV6-2 or TRBV6-3, the J call TRBJ2-4, with 8 positions matching TRBD1. Germline-derived CDR1 and CDR2 are MNHEY and SVGEGT. The CDR3 is made up of 15 amino acids. J gave up 8 bases and V 0 bases, and 6 bases lay outside the gene matches. The CDR3 loop reads CASSYSDRGPDIQYF. CDR3 nucleotides: TGTGCCAGCAGTTACTCAGACAGGGGACCGGACATTCAGTACTTC.

This clonotype was recorded a few times. V and J are TRBV12-3 or TRBV12-4 and TRBJ1-1; D remains ambiguous. The CDR3 is made up of 12 amino acids. The V and J ends lost 6 bases and 6 bases respectively, with 11 bases between them. In nucleotides, the CDR3 is TGTGCCAGCAGCTCCTTCGGCGCTGAAGCTTTCTTT. The encoded protein is CASSSFGAEAFF.

This clonotype has more than one count but fewer than ten. The chain links TRBV6-1 to TRBJ2-2; TRBD1 matches at 8 bases. V dropped 6 bases and J dropped 1; count of bases not matched to a gene: 7. This CDR3 is built from 16 residues. Germline-derived CDR1 and CDR2 are MNHNS and SASEGT. The CDR3 DNA reads TGTGCCAGCAGATCCTGGACAGGGAGGAACACCGGGGAGCTGTTTTTT. Its protein product is CASRSWTGRNTGELFF.

The chain is built from TRBV20-1 and TRBJ1-1; D possibly corresponds to TRBD1 (6 bases). V was pared by 7 bases and J by 7 bases, with 16 bases between. This CDR3 has 12 residues. Germline loops: CDR1 DFQATT, CDR2 SNEGSKA (reference sequence). In DNA, the CDR3 is TGCAGTGGAATTGTGGGGGCGGGTGAAGCTTTCTTT. This encodes CSGIVGAGEAFF.

This sequence joins TRBV12-5 and TRBJ1-2; tentative D call: TRBD1 (6 bases). Germline V gene lookup returns CDR1 LGHNT and CDR2 FRNRAP. V was trimmed by 1 base and J by 4 bases, leaving 10 bases between them. The CDR3 is 14 residues long. This CDR3 reads CASGLGSGVYGYTF. The CDR3 coding sequence is TGTGCTAGTGGTTTGGGATCAGGGGTCTATGGCTACACCTTC. The whole variable domain, filled in from reference TRBV12-5 and TRBJ1-2, reads DARVTQTPRHKVTEMGQEVTMRCQPILGHNTVFWYRQTMMQGLELLAYFRNRAPLDDSGMPKDRFSAEMPDATLATLKIQPSEPRDSAVYFCASGLGSGVYGYTFGSGTRLTVV.

This chain joins TRBV27 and TRBJ2-4, with TRBD1 identical over 7 bases. Trimming removed 0 bases from V and 4 bases from J; junction bases left unmatched: 3. This CDR3 region has 15 residues. Germline V CDR1 and CDR2: MNHEY, SMNVEV (reference sequence). The CDR3 DNA sequence: TGTGCCAGCAGTTTATCGACAGGGACGAAAAACATTCAGTACTTC. As protein: CASSLSTGTKNIQYF.

The rearrangement joins TRBV3-1 to TRBJ2-7; the D gene is possibly TRBD1 (5 bases). CDR3 length equals 13 residues. Germline lookup yields CDR1 LGHDT and CDR2 YNNKEL (reference sequence). The ends were cut back, 3 bases at V and 1 base at J, with 7 bases in the middle. The CDR3 sequence: CASSQAGSYEQYF. The CDR3 nucleotides read TGTGCCAGCAGCCAGGCAGGGTCCTACGAGCAGTACTTC.

This clonotype was recorded a few times. The chain has TRBV27 and TRBJ2-2, with TRBD2 identical over 8 bases. CDR3 size: 17 residues. The germline V gene has CDR1 MNHEY and CDR2 SMNVEV (reference sequence). J was trimmed by 0 bases and V by 5 bases; bases with no gene match: 8. CDR3 amino acids: CASSTGPAGANTGELFF. The CDR3, as DNA: TGTGCCAGCAGTACAGGGCCAGCGGGGGCGAACACCGGGGAGCTGTTTTTT.

The sample holds many counts of this clonotype. The chain recombines TRBV7-8 with TRBJ2-1, with D maybe TRBD2 (6 bases). Trimming stripped 4 bases from V and 6 bases from J, with 7 bases between. In germline, CDR1 is SGHVS, CDR2 FQNEAQ. The CDR3 totals 12 residues. CDR3 residues: CASSWRGNEQFF. CDR3 nucleotide sequence: TGTGCCAGCAGCTGGCGGGGCAATGAGCAGTTCTTC.

This clonotype has only a few counts. CDR3 DNA: TGTGCCAGCAGCTTCCAGGCAGGGAGCACTGAAGCTTTCTTT. Protein product: CASSFQAGSTEAFF. The gene calls are TRBV11-2 and TRBJ1-1; tentative D call: TRBD1 (5 bases). The germline gives CDR1 SGHAT, CDR2 FQNNGV. Trimming stripped 3 bases from V and 4 bases from J, with 12 bases between. The CDR3 is 14 residues long.

On this clonotype itself: A much larger clonotype is one base distant, so this may be a read error. The chain couples TRBV20-1 to TRBJ2-4; 10 nucleotides align to TRBD2. The V gene's germline CDR1 is DFQATT and CDR2 SNEGSKA (reference sequence). This CDR3 comprises 16 residues. CDR3 protein: CCARDGEAGGGNIQYF. In nucleotides, the CDR3 is TGCTGTGCTAGAGATGGTGAAGCGGGAGGGGGAAACATTCAGTACTTC.

This clonotype has ten or more counts. This chain links TRBV29-1 with TRBJ2-7, with TRBD1 identical over 10 bases. The germline V gene encodes CDR1 SQVTM and CDR2 ANQGSEA. The CDR3 runs to 13 residues. With V trimmed by 6 bases and J by 0 bases, 2 bases remained unmatched. The CDR3 loop reads CSVGQGVSYEQYF. DNA of the CDR3: TGCAGCGTAGGACAGGGGGTCTCCTACGAGCAGTACTTC.

J is TRBJ2-1 and V is TRBV29-1; D ambiguous. This CDR3 is built from 14 residues. V was shortened by 8 bases and J by 2 bases, with 16 bases between the two germline ends. Germline CDR1 is SQVTM and CDR2 is ANQGSEA. The CDR3 region is CSPSKGSTYNEQFF. The CDR3 bases are TGCAGCCCAAGCAAGGGCAGCACCTACAATGAGCAGTTCTTC.

This clonotype was seen only a few times. V is TRBV25-1 and J is TRBJ2-1; D perhaps matches TRBD2 (6 bases). V was trimmed by 4 bases and J by 3 bases, leaving 16 bases between them. This CDR3 region has 16 residues. CDR1 and CDR2 (germline): MGHDK, SYGVNS. In DNA, the CDR3 is TGTGCCAGCAGTGGGCCACGGGACTCCCGCTACAATGAGCAGTTCTTC. Protein product: CASSGPRDSRYNEQFF.

This clonotype was detected many times. CDR3 sequence: CASSPDRGLDTQYF. DNA for the CDR3: TGTGCCAGCAGCCCAGACAGGGGTCTTGATACGCAGTATTTT. This chain connects TRBV7-3 to TRBJ2-3; 8 bases agree with TRBD1. The CDR3 loop spans 14 amino acids. Trimming removed 5 bases from V and 6 bases from J; junction bases left unmatched: 7. Germline V CDR1 and CDR2: SGHTA, FQGTGA.

The table lists this clonotype with a few counts. The rearrangement uses TRBV29-1 and TRBJ1-1, with 7 bases that match TRBD1. The germline gives CDR1 SQVTM, CDR2 ANQGSEA. J lost 8 bases, V lost 7 bases, and 4 bases had no gene match. CDR3 length equals 10 residues. CDR3 DNA: TGCAGCGGCTGGGACAGAGAAGCTTTCTTT. It translates to CSGWDREAFF.

The table lists this clonotype with a few counts. The chain uses TRBV15 and TRBJ2-1; TRBD2 agrees at 7 bases. Germline CDR1 is LNHNV and CDR2 is YYDKDF (reference sequence). The CDR3 sequence is 13 residues long. V shed 8 bases and J 6 bases; nucleotides not matched to a gene: 7. CDR3 nucleotide sequence: TGTGCCACCGGTGAGACTAGCAGCAATGAGCAGTTCTTC. Amino acid sequence: CATGETSSNEQFF.

The CDR3 region is CASNSGSGNTIYF. The CDR3 nucleotides are TGTGCCAGCAATTCGGGGAGTGGAAACACCATATATTTT. The gene calls are TRBV7-8 and TRBJ1-3, with no clear D. Germline V gene sequence: CDR1 SGHVS, CDR2 FQNEAQ. The CDR3 has 13 amino acids. V was clipped by 7 bases and J by 3 bases, with 10 bases between them.